The present T cell receptor (beta chain) was sequenced within a study of blood T cell repertoires in COVID-19. Turning to the study itself: The United States, Italy and Spain provided the acute and convalescent COVID-19 samples.

In the authors' workflow: The authors estimated nucleated cell counts from reference gene primer amplification. Assay used: immunoSEQ multiplex PCR; TCRdb lists only in-frame clones, some missing. V, J and clone size are taken as reported in that table, and D and trimming were inferred from the DNA itself. The sample yields roughly 50,000 clones, roughly 90% seen once. The CDR3 runs 14 residues. Germline CDR1 MNHEY, CDR2 SVGAGI. V lost 2 bases to trimming and J lost 5 bases, with 13 bases between them. This TCR was sampled from a man aged 45-60 years with acute or convalescent COVID-19. The sequenced sample consisted of peripheral blood. The chain uses TRBV6-5 and TRBJ2-7; TRBD2 is a possible D gene (6 bases). The CDR3 here is CASSYGAGRNEQYF. CDR3 coding DNA: TGTGCCAGCAGTTACGGGGCAGGGAGGAACGAGCAGTACTTC.